One TCR beta chain is described in this entry. In the original processing: Reference gene primer amplification gave estimated nucleated cell counts. The data were produced by immunoSEQ multiplex PCR, yet TCRdb's version contains in-frame clones alone and is incomplete. The DNA gave D and trimming, while V, J and clone size come from that table. Of 40,000 or so clones in the sample, around 83% were seen once. These data originate in a study of blood T cell repertoires in COVID-19. Whole-study context: Material from acute and convalescent COVID-19 was sourced from the United States, Italy and Spain. From T cells, B-cell-depleted T cells, or PBMCs came the material, which was cDNA or gDNA.

The sequence was obtained from a human donor in a cohort sampled during active COVID-19. Sequences were obtained from peripheral blood.

The CDR3 DNA follows: TGTGCCAGCAGTGTTCGGGTGGACAGCTCCTACGAGCAGTACTTC. It translates to CASSVRVDSSYEQYF. V usage is TRBV2 and J usage is TRBJ2-7, with a tentative D call TRBD1 (6 bases). The CDR3 loop spans 15 amino acids. Germline CDR1 SNHLY, CDR2 FYNNEI. V was cut by 4 bases and J by 0 bases, with 13 bases left in between.